Listed below are T cell receptor beta chains from one sample, sequenced in a study of identical twins. TCRdb re-called the 5' RACE reads with MiXCR, one entry per CDR3 protein. The data show about 890,000 distinct CDR3 sequences, with around 12% seen just once and about 1.5% held by the top ten. This same sample was also taken into another study, of yellow fever vaccine responses in identical twins.

The sample comprised PBMCs. The receptors were gathered from a woman between 18 and 30 years old in good health. Each CDR3 is given with its conserved first and last residue. A D gene is named only where the DNA matches it firmly. The size field is filled for only some rows; it gives once, few, many or a size class.

v_gene: TRBV12-3/TRBV12-4; j_gene: TRBJ2-1; d_gene: TRBD2; abundance: few; CDR3nt: TGTGCCAGCAGTTTAGGGCTAGCGGGACGGCATGAGCAGTTCTTC; CDR3aa: CASSLGLAGRHEQFF
v_gene: TRBV29-1; j_gene: TRBJ2-5; d_gene: TRBD1; abundance: -; CDR3nt: TGCAGCGTTTCCGGGACAGGCGGACAAGAGACCCAGTACTTC; CDR3aa: CSVSGTGGQETQYF
v_gene: TRBV7-8; j_gene: TRBJ2-7; d_gene: TRBD2; abundance: -; CDR3nt: TGTGCCAGCAGCCCCCGTGTGACTAGCGGGAGGACCTACGAGCAGTACTTC; CDR3aa: CASSPRVTSGRTYEQYF
v_gene: TRBV5-4; j_gene: TRBJ2-3; d_gene: -; abundance: -; CDR3nt: TGTGCCAGCAGCTTGGTGGGACTCAGACACACAGATACGCAGTATTTT; CDR3aa: CASSLVGLRHTDTQYF
v_gene: TRBV2; j_gene: TRBJ1-2; d_gene: -; abundance: few; CDR3nt: TGTGCCACTCTCCCTTTGAGGCAACAGGTCTCCCCGTATGGCTACACCTTC; CDR3aa: CATLPLRQQVSPYGYTF
v_gene: TRBV20-1; j_gene: TRBJ1-5; d_gene: -; abundance: -; CDR3nt: TGCAGTGCTAGAGATCTAAAATCGGCAGGGTTTGGTCAGCCCCAGCATTTT; CDR3aa: CSARDLKSAGFGQPQHF
v_gene: TRBV12-3/TRBV12-4; j_gene: TRBJ1-6; d_gene: -; abundance: -; CDR3nt: TGTGCCAGCAGGAGGGACTACGCAAATTCACCCCTCCACTTT; CDR3aa: CASRRDYANSPLHF
v_gene: TRBV15; j_gene: TRBJ2-1; d_gene: -; abundance: many; CDR3nt: TGTGCCACCAGCAGACGAGCGGGTTACAATGAGCAGTTCTTC; CDR3aa: CATSRRAGYNEQFF
v_gene: TRBV10-3; j_gene: TRBJ2-7; d_gene: TRBD1; abundance: -; CDR3nt: TGTGCCATCAGTGAGCCGGGACAGGGTAGCGAGCAGTACTTC; CDR3aa: CAISEPGQGSEQYF
v_gene: TRBV11-2; j_gene: TRBJ2-4; d_gene: TRBD2; abundance: few; CDR3nt: TGTGCCAGCAGCTCCCGGACTAGCGGGGGGGCCTCCACGGCCATTCAGTACTTC; CDR3aa: CASSSRTSGGASTAIQYF
v_gene: TRBV6-5; j_gene: TRBJ2-3; d_gene: TRBD1; abundance: -; CDR3nt: TGTGCCAGCAGTTTTACAGGGGACACAGATACGCAGTATTTT; CDR3aa: CASSFTGDTDTQYF
v_gene: TRBV6-4; j_gene: TRBJ2-1; d_gene: -; abundance: -; CDR3nt: TGTGCCAGCAGTGACTCGATCGCGAGTAGCTCCTACAATGAGCAGTTCTTC; CDR3aa: CASSDSIASSSYNEQFF
v_gene: TRBV24-1; j_gene: TRBJ2-5; d_gene: -; abundance: many; CDR3nt: TGTGCCACCAGTGATTCAGGGGACCAAGAGACCCAGTACTTC; CDR3aa: CATSDSGDQETQYF
v_gene: TRBV29-1; j_gene: TRBJ1-2; d_gene: -; abundance: -; CDR3nt: TGCAGCGTCGAAGGGCGAGCCTGGGTCTTTGGATCCTTC; CDR3aa: CSVEGRAWVFGSF
v_gene: TRBV5-4; j_gene: TRBJ2-7; d_gene: -; abundance: -; CDR3nt: TGTGCCAGCAGGGGAGCGGGTGAAGGCGAGCAGTACTTC; CDR3aa: CASRGAGEGEQYF
v_gene: TRBV20-1; j_gene: TRBJ1-4; d_gene: TRBD1; abundance: -; CDR3nt: TGCAGTGCCCGGACAGGGACTAATGAAAAACTGTTTTTT; CDR3aa: CSARTGTNEKLFF
v_gene: TRBV12-3/TRBV12-4; j_gene: TRBJ2-2; d_gene: TRBD2; abundance: -; CDR3nt: TGTGCCAGCAGCAAGACTAGCGGGAGAGGCGGGGAGCTGTTTTTT; CDR3aa: CASSKTSGRGGELFF
v_gene: TRBV5-1; j_gene: TRBJ2-5; d_gene: -; abundance: many; CDR3nt: TGCGCCAGCAGCATCGCCGATGGGGAGACCCAGTACTTC; CDR3aa: CASSIADGETQYF
v_gene: TRBV5-6; j_gene: TRBJ2-1; d_gene: TRBD1; abundance: few; CDR3nt: TGTGCCAGCAGCTCCGGGACAGCCAACAATGAGCAGTTCTTC; CDR3aa: CASSSGTANNEQFF
v_gene: TRBV6-5; j_gene: TRBJ1-6; d_gene: TRBD1; abundance: -; CDR3nt: TGTGCCAGCAGTTACGACCAGGGGGATTCACCCCTCCACTTT; CDR3aa: CASSYDQGDSPLHF
v_gene: TRBV11-2; j_gene: TRBJ2-3; d_gene: -; abundance: few; CDR3nt: TGTGCCAGCAGCTTAGATCTATCAGGTTGGGCAGATACGCAGTATTTT; CDR3aa: CASSLDLSGWADTQYF
v_gene: TRBV11-2; j_gene: TRBJ1-1; d_gene: -; abundance: -; CDR3nt: TGTGCCAGCAGCTTAGATCGGGCCTTATCAGCTTTCTTT; CDR3aa: CASSLDRALSAFF
v_gene: TRBV28; j_gene: TRBJ2-7; d_gene: TRBD1; abundance: -; CDR3nt: TGTGCCACACTGACAGGGTCCTATGGCGAGCAGTACTTC; CDR3aa: CATLTGSYGEQYF
v_gene: TRBV29-1; j_gene: TRBJ2-4; d_gene: -; abundance: -; CDR3nt: TGCAGCGTTGTGTCCGAAAACATTCAGTACTTC; CDR3aa: CSVVSENIQYF
v_gene: TRBV5-1; j_gene: TRBJ2-3; d_gene: -; abundance: few; CDR3nt: TGCGCCAGCAGCTTGCCGGGACTCCGTATGGATACGCAGTATTTT; CDR3aa: CASSLPGLRMDTQYF
v_gene: TRBV4-1; j_gene: TRBJ2-1; d_gene: -; abundance: few; CDR3nt: TGCGCCAGCGGGCGGGGGAGACAGGGCTACAATGAGCAGTTCTTC; CDR3aa: CASGRGRQGYNEQFF
v_gene: TRBV11-3; j_gene: TRBJ2-1; d_gene: -; abundance: -; CDR3nt: TGTGCCAGCAGCTTGGGACCGTTGTCAGGGGTGGGGCATGAGCAGTTCTTC; CDR3aa: CASSLGPLSGVGHEQFF
v_gene: TRBV14; j_gene: TRBJ1-2; d_gene: TRBD1; abundance: -; CDR3nt: TGTGCCAGCAGCCAGAGACAGGGAGATGGCTACACCTTC; CDR3aa: CASSQRQGDGYTF
v_gene: TRBV15; j_gene: TRBJ2-5; d_gene: TRBD1; abundance: -; CDR3nt: TGTGCCACCAGCAGAGATAGAGCCAGGGGGTTCCAAGAGACCCAGTACTTC; CDR3aa: CATSRDRARGFQETQYF
v_gene: TRBV28; j_gene: TRBJ2-3; d_gene: TRBD2; abundance: many; CDR3nt: TGTGCCAGCAGTTCGGAACTAGCGGGAAGCTATAGTACAGATACGCAGTATTTT; CDR3aa: CASSSELAGSYSTDTQYF
v_gene: TRBV15; j_gene: TRBJ2-1; d_gene: TRBD2; abundance: few; CDR3nt: TGTGCCACCAGCAGAGAAACTAGCGGTTACAATGAGCAGTTCTTC; CDR3aa: CATSRETSGYNEQFF
v_gene: TRBV28; j_gene: TRBJ2-1; d_gene: -; abundance: many; CDR3nt: TGTGCCAGCCGCTCGAAGGGTTCTGAGCAGTTCTTC; CDR3aa: CASRSKGSEQFF
v_gene: TRBV5-1; j_gene: TRBJ1-1; d_gene: -; abundance: many; CDR3nt: TGCGCCAGCAGCTTGGTGGCAGGGGCAAGGACTGAAGCTTTCTTT; CDR3aa: CASSLVAGARTEAFF
v_gene: TRBV11-1; j_gene: TRBJ2-6; d_gene: TRBD2; abundance: -; CDR3nt: TGTGCCAGCAGCTTAGGGAGGACTAGCGGGAGTTCTGGGGCCAACGTCCTGACTTTC; CDR3aa: CASSLGRTSGSSGANVLTF
v_gene: TRBV6-2/TRBV6-3; j_gene: TRBJ2-1; d_gene: -; abundance: -; CDR3nt: TGTGCCAGCAGTTACTCCGGGGCGCAGGATGAGCAGTTCTTC; CDR3aa: CASSYSGAQDEQFF
v_gene: TRBV9; j_gene: TRBJ1-2; d_gene: TRBD1; abundance: -; CDR3nt: TGTGCCAGCAGCGGGAGCCCGGGACAGGCGCCCACTAACTATGGCTACACCTTC; CDR3aa: CASSGSPGQAPTNYGYTF
v_gene: TRBV9; j_gene: TRBJ2-2; d_gene: -; abundance: -; CDR3nt: TGTGCCAGCGGAACCCGCGCGAACACCGGGGAGCTGTTTTTT; CDR3aa: CASGTRANTGELFF
v_gene: TRBV5-5; j_gene: TRBJ2-1; d_gene: -; abundance: few; CDR3nt: TGTGCCAGCACCAGAATACAGGCGAGTGCACCCAATGAGCAGTTCTTC; CDR3aa: CASTRIQASAPNEQFF
v_gene: TRBV5-1; j_gene: TRBJ2-3; d_gene: TRBD1; abundance: -; CDR3nt: TGCGCCAGCAGCTTGCGGGCAGGGGGTCGGAGCACAGATACGCAGTATTTT; CDR3aa: CASSLRAGGRSTDTQYF
v_gene: TRBV12-3/TRBV12-4; j_gene: TRBJ2-1; d_gene: -; abundance: -; CDR3nt: TGTGCCAGCAGCGCGCAGGGACCGGACAGTGAGCAGTTCTTC; CDR3aa: CASSAQGPDSEQFF
v_gene: TRBV14; j_gene: TRBJ1-1; d_gene: -; abundance: many; CDR3nt: TGTGCCAGCAGCCATGCGATCGGGGCCCTGAACACTGAAGCTTTCTTT; CDR3aa: CASSHAIGALNTEAFF
v_gene: TRBV27; j_gene: TRBJ2-1; d_gene: -; abundance: -; CDR3nt: TGTGCCAGCAGTTTCGGGCTTCCCTACAATGAGCAGTTCTTC; CDR3aa: CASSFGLPYNEQFF
v_gene: TRBV29-1; j_gene: TRBJ2-4; d_gene: -; abundance: many; CDR3nt: TGCAGCGTTGTCGGGGAAAACATTCAGTACTTC; CDR3aa: CSVVGENIQYF
v_gene: TRBV27; j_gene: TRBJ2-7; d_gene: TRBD1; abundance: -; CDR3nt: TGTGCCAGCAGACCTAGACAGGGGTCCTCCTACGAGCAGTACTTC; CDR3aa: CASRPRQGSSYEQYF
v_gene: TRBV6-1; j_gene: TRBJ2-3; d_gene: -; abundance: few; CDR3nt: TGTGCCAGCAGTGAGCTCGGGAACAGGGTGACAGATACGCAGTATTTT; CDR3aa: CASSELGNRVTDTQYF
v_gene: TRBV7-6; j_gene: TRBJ1-4; d_gene: TRBD1; abundance: -; CDR3nt: TGTGCCAGCAGCACTCCGTCCGGGACAGCTGGGGAAAAACTGTTTTTT; CDR3aa: CASSTPSGTAGEKLFF
v_gene: TRBV29-1; j_gene: TRBJ2-1; d_gene: -; abundance: -; CDR3nt: TGCAGCGTCCCAACGAGAGGGGGGGGGCAGTACAATGAGCAGTTCTTC; CDR3aa: CSVPTRGGGQYNEQFF
v_gene: TRBV2; j_gene: TRBJ2-1; d_gene: -; abundance: -; CDR3nt: TGTGCCAGCAGTGAAAGGGCTCTTCGGGCGGCCACCAATGAGCAGTTCTTC; CDR3aa: CASSERALRAATNEQFF
v_gene: TRBV12-3/TRBV12-4; j_gene: TRBJ1-6; d_gene: -; abundance: many; CDR3nt: TGTGCCAGCATCCGTTCGGGTGGCAGCGGCAATTCACCCCTCCACTTT; CDR3aa: CASIRSGGSGNSPLHF
v_gene: TRBV12-3/TRBV12-4; j_gene: TRBJ1-2; d_gene: TRBD1; abundance: -; CDR3nt: TGTGCCAGCAGTCGGACAGGGGCGCTATATGGCTACACCTTC; CDR3aa: CASSRTGALYGYTF